Each of the 27 T cell receptor beta chains below was sequenced from the same sample in a study of metastatic and nonmetastatic thyroid tumors. TCRdb re-called the PCR reads via MiXCR. The sample includes roughly 70,000 clones, less than 20% seen only once; the top ten take 9.5% to 15%. Not a single patient had been given any form of treatment at any point before undergoing thyroid surgery. Sample: blood. Receptors were obtained from a female donor with papillary thyroid cancer or a benign thyroid nodule (not recorded which). Some clones in this sample may be carry-over from other donors' samples.

The V call is TRBV6-2 or TRBV6-3, the J call TRBJ2-1; TRBD1 matches 7 bases. The CDR3 sequence is 18 residues long. J gave up 12 bases and V 2 bases, and 22 bases lay outside the gene matches. Germline CDR1 is MNHEY and CDR2 is SVGEGT. The CDR3 loop is CASSYPGQWIRELAGQFF. In DNA, the CDR3 is TGTGCCAGCAGTTACCCGGGACAGTGGATAAGGGAGTTGGCGGGGCAGTTCTTC.

A remark on this clone: At one end the junction does not follow the germline gene, possibly because of a read error. This chain uses TRBV28 with TRBJ2-7, with D possibly TRBD1 on 5 matching bases. The CDR3 is made up of 14 amino acids. In germline, CDR1 is MDHEN, CDR2 SYDVKM. DNA for the CDR3: TGTGCCAGCAGAGACAGTGGGCATAACTACGAGCAGCACTTC. This encodes CASRDSGHNYEQHF.

This clone was counted ten times or more. This rearrangement joins TRBV7-9 to TRBJ2-5; TRBD1 aligns across 7 bases. The CDR3 is made up of 16 amino acids. Germline V CDR1 and CDR2: SEHNR, FQNEAQ (reference sequence). Trimming removed 5 bases from V and 1 base from J; junction bases left unmatched: 10. CDR3 DNA sequence: TGTGCCAGCAGCACTCCATCGACAGGGACCCAAGAGACCCAGTACTTC. Its translation is CASSTPSTGTQETQYF.

In this sample, this clone turned up many times. J is TRBJ2-7 and V is TRBV10-2, with 7 bases lining up with TRBD2. The CDR3 has 13 residues. CDR1 and CDR2 (germline): WSHSY, SAAADI. J gave up 2 bases and V 8 bases, and 6 bases lay outside the gene matches. The CDR3 DNA reads as TGCGCCAGCCATCTGGGGGGGGCCTACGAGCAGTACTTC. The encoded protein is CASHLGGAYEQYF.

This clone was seen many times. The chain combines TRBV15 with TRBJ1-2; D may be TRBD1 (5 bases). Per germline, CDR1 LNHNV and CDR2 YYDKDF (reference sequence). The length of the CDR3 is 16 residues. Trimming removed 0 bases at V and 6 bases at J, with 17 bases between. CDR3 in amino acids: CATSRDSQAVPDGYTF. CDR3 nucleotide sequence: TGTGCCACCAGCAGAGATTCACAGGCGGTACCCGATGGCTACACCTTC.

This chain connects TRBV20-1 to TRBJ2-7, with 10 positions matching TRBD2. Germline CDR1 and CDR2: DFQATT and SNEGSKA (reference sequence). V lost 6 bases, J lost 1 base, and 3 bases stayed unmatched. The CDR3 is 13 residues long. The CDR3 loop reads CSAPLAGSYEQYF. In DNA, the CDR3 is TGCAGTGCCCCACTAGCGGGGTCCTACGAGCAGTACTTC.

This clone came up many times. This chain links TRBV19 with TRBJ1-1, with D perhaps matching TRBD1 (5 bases). In germline, CDR1 is LNHDA, CDR2 SQIVND (reference sequence). The CDR3 runs 11 residues. Trimming shortened V by 5 bases and J by 10 bases, and 11 bases separated the two germline ends. This CDR3 reads CASSAQGAAFF. The CDR3 DNA reads as TGTGCCAGTAGTGCCCAGGGTGCAGCTTTCTTT.

A note on this clone: The junction departs from germline at one end; a sequencing error may be responsible. The V gene is TRBV6-1, the J gene TRBJ2-1; 9 bases align to TRBD2. Per the germline V gene, CDR1 is MNHNS and CDR2 is SASEGT. CDR3 length equals 15 residues. The CDR3, as DNA: TGTGCCAGTAGTGACGAGACTAGCGGTAACAATGAGCAGTTCTTC. Protein product: CASSDETSGNNEQFF.

The rearrangement links TRBV20-1 to TRBJ2-1, with 14 bases that match TRBD2. Per germline, CDR1 DFQATT and CDR2 SNEGSKA (reference sequence). Losses at the gene ends were 6 bases for V and 7 bases for J; bases not matched to a gene: 5. CDR3 length equals 14 residues. Here the CDR3 DNA reads TGCAGTGCCCCCGGGACTAGCGGGAGTAATGAGCAGTTCTTC. It is translated as CSAPGTSGSNEQFF.

This clone was seen only a few times. A much larger clonotype is one base distant, so this may be a read error. The genes are TRBV12-3 or TRBV12-4 and TRBJ2-7, with 13 bases matching TRBD2. This CDR3 is built from 16 residues. V shed 6 bases and J 4 bases; nucleotides not matched to a gene: 9. The CDR3 region is CASSPTSGRAYYEQYF. In nucleotides, the CDR3 is TGTGCCAGCAGCCCTACTAGCGGGAGGGCCTATTACGAGCAGTACTTC.

This clone has at least ten counts. This chain links TRBV5-1 with TRBJ2-1; 12 bases are a match to TRBD2. This CDR3 contains 15 residues. Losses at the gene ends were 0 bases for V and 8 bases for J; bases not matched to a gene: 3. Per the germline V gene, CDR1 is SGHRS and CDR2 is YFSETQ. The CDR3 DNA reads as TGCGCCAGCAGCTTGGGACTAGCGGGAGTCGATGAGCAGTTCTTC. Amino acids: CASSLGLAGVDEQFF.

This clone has more than one count but fewer than ten. The CDR3 sequence is CSARDPGLGKWEQYF. The CDR3 DNA reads TGCAGTGCTAGAGACCCGGGACTAGGGAAGTGGGAGCAGTACTTC. The rearrangement joins TRBV20-1 to TRBJ2-7; 8 bases fit TRBD2. Trimming took 0 bases from V and 7 from J; bases not matched to a gene: 11. This CDR3 contains 15 residues. Germline V gene sequence: CDR1 DFQATT, CDR2 SNEGSKA (reference sequence).

About this clone itself: A read error may explain this, as a much larger clone is one base away. Other DNA sequences from this sample encode an identical CDR3 as well. The chain recombines TRBV29-1 with TRBJ1-1, with no clear D. In germline, CDR1 is SQVTM, CDR2 ANQGSEA. V was trimmed by 7 bases and J by 2 bases, leaving 14 bases between them. The CDR3 runs to 13 residues. The CDR3 sequence: CSGMGRSNTEAFF. In nucleotides, the CDR3 is TGCAGCGGGATGGGAAGGAGCAACACTGAAGCTTTCTTT.

This clone was detected ten times or more. This chain links TRBV7-3 with TRBJ1-6; maybe TRBD1 (5 bases). Trimming took 0 bases from V and 10 from J, leaving 7 bases between them. Germline CDR1 and CDR2: SGHTA and FQGTGA. The CDR3 covers 13 residues. In nucleotides, the CDR3 is TGTGCCAGCAGCTTAACCCAGGGATCACCCCTCCACTTT. Its protein is CASSLTQGSPLHF.

As concerns this clone: This may come from a read error, since a much larger clone is one base off. The rearrangement joins TRBV2 to TRBJ2-7, with no clear D. Trimming pared 7 bases from V and 7 bases from J, leaving 20 bases between. The germline V gene has CDR1 SNHLY and CDR2 FYNNEI. There are 14 residues in the CDR3. The CDR3 region is CASNTRALGWEQYF. The CDR3 nucleotides read TGTGCCAGCAATACAAGGGCCCTTGGGTGGGAGCAGTACTTC.

This clone was recorded many times. The genes are TRBV20-1 and TRBJ2-3; D may correspond to TRBD1 or TRBD2 (5 bases each). The ends were cut back, 3 bases at V and 2 bases at J, with 12 bases in the middle. Germline V gene data show CDR1 as DFQATT and CDR2 as SNEGSKA (reference sequence). CDR3 length: 14 residues. CDR3 bases: TGCAGTGCTAGTGACCGGGGACCCACAGATACGCAGTATTTT. As protein: CSASDRGPTDTQYF.

V usage is TRBV5-1 and J usage is TRBJ2-7; 8 nucleotides align to TRBD1. Germline V CDR1 and CDR2: SGHRS, YFSETQ. The ends lost 4 bases at V and 3 bases at J; junction bases unmatched: 6. The CDR3 sequence is 14 residues long. In DNA, the CDR3 is TGCGCCAGCAGCGGCCGACAGGGGCGCTACGAGCAGTACTTC. As protein: CASSGRQGRYEQYF.

This clone was counted ten times or more. The chain has TRBV9 and TRBJ2-7; 14 nucleotides align to TRBD2. Per germline, CDR1 SGDLS and CDR2 YYNGEE. This CDR3 region has 15 residues. After removal of 2 bases from V and 3 bases from J, the junction contained 1 base not matched to a gene. CDR3: CASSVGTSGSYEQYF. The CDR3 nucleotides are TGTGCCAGCAGCGTCGGGACTAGCGGGAGCTACGAGCAGTACTTC.

This clone was counted many times. The rearrangement joins TRBV3-1 to TRBJ1-2; D possibly corresponds to TRBD1 (5 bases). This CDR3 is built from 14 residues. V lost 1 base and J lost 3, with 9 bases in between. Germline-derived CDR1 and CDR2 are LGHDT and YNNKEL (reference sequence). CDR3 nucleotide sequence: TGTGCCAGCAGCCAAGGGGTAGGGGACTATGGCTACACCTTC. Its translation is CASSQGVGDYGYTF. Full variable domain (outside the CDR3, taken from reference TRBV3-1 and TRBJ1-2): DTAVSQTPKYLVTQMGNDKSIKCEQNLGHDTMYWYKQDSKKFLKIMFSYNNKELIINETVPNRFSPKSPDKAHLNLHINSLELGDSAVYFCASSQGVGDYGYTFGSGTRLTVV.

This clone appeared many times. The rearrangement joins TRBV12-3 or TRBV12-4 to TRBJ2-1; the D gene is possibly TRBD2 (6 bases). The V end was cut by 6 bases, the J end by 15 bases, with 15 bases between. There are 11 residues in the CDR3. The CDR3 region is CASRTLGEVFF. The CDR3 DNA sequence: TGTGCCAGCAGGACCTTGGGGGAGGTGTTCTTC.

This clone has at least ten counts. A read error may produce the germline difference seen at one junction end. V and J are TRBV27 and TRBJ2-7, with a possible D match to TRBD2 (5 bases). The CDR3 runs 10 residues. Germline V gives CDR1 MNHEY, CDR2 SMNVEV (reference sequence). The CDR3 nucleotides are TGTGTCAGCGGTGGCTACGAGCAGTACTTC. This codes for CVSGGYEQYF.

This clone has at least ten counts. This rearrangement joins TRBV6-1 to TRBJ1-5; tentatively, D is TRBD1 (5 bases). The CDR3 contains 15 residues. With 3 bases removed from V and 2 bases from J, the gap between germline ends came to 11 bases. Germline loops: CDR1 MNHNS, CDR2 SASEGT. The CDR3 bases are TGTGCCAGCAGTGACAGGGAGGGAGGCAATCAGCCCCAGCATTTT. This sequence encodes CASSDREGGNQPQHF.

Notes on this clone: One end of the junction varies from germline; a read error may be responsible. In the same sample, other DNA sequences code for this CDR3. CDR3 amino acids: CASSKDLAYEQYF. The DNA for the CDR3 is TGTGCCAGTAGCAAGGATTTGGCCTATGAGCAGTACTTC. The chain combines TRBV19 with TRBJ2-7; D remains ambiguous. Per the germline V gene, CDR1 is LNHDA and CDR2 is SQIVND (reference sequence). This CDR3 has 13 amino acids. Full variable domain (remainder filled in from reference TRBV19 and TRBJ2-7): DGGITQSPKYLFRKEGQNVTLSCEQNLNHDAMYWYRQDPGQGLRLIYYSQIVNDFQKGDIAEGYSVSREKKESFPLTVTSAQKNPTAFYLCASSKDLAYEQYFGPGTRLTVT.

In its sample, this clone was seen a few times. The germline gene is not matched at one end of the junction; a read error may be the cause. The gene calls are TRBV2 and TRBJ1-2; possibly TRBD1 for D (6 bases). There are 13 residues in the CDR3. The germline CDR1 and CDR2 sequences are SNHLY and FYNNEI. Here the CDR3 reads CSSWWTANYGYTF. The DNA of the CDR3 is TGTTCCAGCTGGTGGACAGCGAACTATGGCTACACCTTC. Drawing the rest from reference TRBV2 and TRBJ1-2, the complete variable domain is EPEVTQTPSHQVTQMGQEVILRCVPISNHLYFYWYRQILGQKVEFLVSFYNNEISEKSEIFDDQFSVERPDGSNFTLKIRSTKLEDSAMYFCSSWWTANYGYTFGSGTRLTVV.

This clone was found many times. The chain links TRBV20-1 to TRBJ1-6; D is possibly TRBD1 (6 bases). V was pared by 3 bases and J by 3 bases, with 12 bases between. The CDR3 covers 15 residues. CDR1 is DFQATT, CDR2 SNEGSKA, per germline (reference sequence). CDR3 loop: CSARASGDYNSPLHF. The CDR3 DNA is TGCAGTGCTAGGGCGTCAGGGGACTATAATTCACCCCTCCACTTT.

This clone was seen more than once but under ten times. This chain connects TRBV5-5 to TRBJ1-1; possible D gene TRBD1, 5 bases. The CDR3 loop spans 14 amino acids. The V gene's germline CDR1 is SGHKS and CDR2 YYEKEE (reference sequence). V lost 1 base and J 10 bases, leaving 17 bases between the germline ends. CDR3 amino acids: CASSLTGPNGGAFF. As DNA, the CDR3 is TGTGCCAGCAGCTTGACCGGTCCTAACGGGGGAGCTTTCTTT.

This clone was recorded many times. A single base separates this from a much larger clone, so it may be a read error. V and J are TRBV6-1 and TRBJ1-2; D is unclear. V was pared by 2 bases and J by 1 base, with 8 bases between. Per germline, CDR1 MNHNS and CDR2 SASEGT. CDR3 length equals 14 residues. The CDR3 nucleotides read TGTGCCAGCAGTGAATGCGCCGGTAACTATGGCTACACCTTC. It encodes CASSECAGNYGYTF.